Below are 10 T cell receptor beta chains sequenced from a single sample in a study of OX40 agonist ivuxolimab in advanced cancers. Data came from immunoSEQ multiplex PCR; TCRdb stores just in-frame clones and leaves some out. The data contain some 45,000 clones, around nine tenths of them singletons. Material: CD4+ or CD8+ T cells sorted from blood, obtained in a trial of the OX40 agonist ivuxolimab. The receptors come from an adult with an advanced solid tumor such as melanoma, head and neck, liver or kidney cancer.

This clone was seen once. The chain joins TRBV10-3 to TRBJ1-1; no firm D call. Per the germline V gene, CDR1 is ENHRY and CDR2 is SYGVKD. This CDR3 contains 17 residues. Trimming left V 0 bases short and J 1 base short, with 15 bases between. As DNA, the CDR3 is TGTGCCATCAGTGAGTCGATCTCTCTGCCAGGGAACACTGAAGCTTTCTTT. Protein sequence: CAISESISLPGNTEAFF.

The V call is TRBV27, the J call TRBJ2-5, with 9 bases lining up with TRBD2. This CDR3 region has 19 residues. V lost 5 bases and J lost 2; bases outside the gene matches: 18. Germline CDR1 MNHEY, CDR2 SMNVEV (reference sequence). CDR3 nucleotides: TGTGCCAGCAGTACTTTTTGGGGCGGGGGGGCCCCGGGACAAGAGACCCAGTACTTC. This encodes CASSTFWGGGAPGQETQYF.

The chain combines TRBV19 with TRBJ1-5, with TRBD1 matching over 9 bases. With V trimmed by 5 bases and J by 6 bases, 11 bases remained unmatched. Germline V gene data show CDR1 as LNHDA and CDR2 as SQIVND (reference sequence). This CDR3 is 16 amino acids long. CDR3 bases: TGTGCCAGTAGTCCAATGACAGGGGGTCTTCTTCAGCCCCAGCATTTT. Its protein product is CASSPMTGGLLQPQHF.

This clone was observed a single time. V gene TRBV6-6 combines with J gene TRBJ1-1; D unclear. Germline V gene sequence: CDR1 MNHNY, CDR2 SVGAGI (reference sequence). The V and J ends lost 6 bases and 2 bases respectively, with 10 bases between them. There are 13 residues in the CDR3. The CDR3, as DNA: TGTGCCAGCAGATTGACACCTAACACTGAAGCTTTCTTT. Its translation: CASRLTPNTEAFF.

The CDR3 is CASSLNGQLNQPQHF. CDR3 coding DNA: TGTGCCAGCAGTCTTAACGGACAGCTAAATCAGCCCCAGCATTTT. The rearrangement uses TRBV2 and TRBJ1-5; perhaps TRBD1 as D (6 bases). Germline V gene data show CDR1 as SNHLY and CDR2 as FYNNEI. The CDR3 is 15 amino acids. The V end lost 5 bases, the J end lost 4 bases, and 15 bases lay between the germline ends.

The chain combines TRBV6-6 with TRBJ1-5; tentatively, D is TRBD1 (6 bases). Germline V lookup: CDR1 MNHNY, CDR2 SVGAGI (reference sequence). Trimming took off 5 bases at V and 9 bases at J, with 17 bases between the two ends. CDR3 size: 14 residues. The CDR3 protein is CASSPDSPILPQHF. In DNA form, the CDR3 reads TGTGCCAGCAGTCCGGACAGCCCAATCTTGCCCCAGCATTTT.

This chain uses TRBV11-2 with TRBJ2-7; D gene unclear. V lost 5 bases, J lost 0 bases, and 8 bases lay in between. In germline, CDR1 is SGHAT, CDR2 FQNNGV. The CDR3 has 13 amino acids. The CDR3: CASSLLSSYEQYF. The CDR3 DNA reads as TGTGCCAGCAGCCTTCTCAGCTCCTACGAGCAGTACTTC.

This chain connects TRBV4-3 to TRBJ2-1, with TRBD2 matching 10 bases. The CDR3 is 16 residues long. Per germline, CDR1 LGHNA and CDR2 YSLEER. V shed 0 bases, J shed 4 bases, and the junction held 3 bases outside the gene matches. The CDR3 coding sequence is TGCGCCAGCAGCCAAGATACTAGCGGGGTATACAATGAGCAGTTCTTC. This sequence encodes CASSQDTSGVYNEQFF.

J is TRBJ1-5 and V is TRBV28; 9 bases are shared with TRBD1. The germline V gene encodes CDR1 MDHEN and CDR2 SYDVKM. This CDR3 region has 20 residues. Trimming at V came to 6 bases and at J to 1 base, leaving 19 bases not matched to a gene. For the CDR3, the DNA is TGTGCCAGCAGCCCCGGATCCGGGACAGGGCTGTTTTCGAGCAATCAGCCCCAGCATTTT. As protein: CASSPGSGTGLFSSNQPQHF.

In this sample, this clone turned up once. V and J are TRBV7-9 and TRBJ1-5; no definite D call. CDR3 length: 16 residues. CDR1 and CDR2 (germline): SEHNR, FQNEAQ (reference sequence). V shed 1 base and J shed 0 bases, with 10 bases lying between them. CDR3 DNA: TGTGCCAGCAGCTTAGACAGCAACCATAGCAATCAGCCCCAGCATTTT. Its protein product is CASSLDSNHSNQPQHF. Full variable domain (missing parts from reference TRBV7-9 and TRBJ1-5): DTGVSQNPRHKITKRGQNVTFRCDPISEHNRLYWYRQTLGQGPEFLTYFQNEAQLEKSRLLSDRFSAERPKGSFSTLEIQRTEQGDSAMYLCASSLDSNHSNQPQHFGDGTRLSIL.